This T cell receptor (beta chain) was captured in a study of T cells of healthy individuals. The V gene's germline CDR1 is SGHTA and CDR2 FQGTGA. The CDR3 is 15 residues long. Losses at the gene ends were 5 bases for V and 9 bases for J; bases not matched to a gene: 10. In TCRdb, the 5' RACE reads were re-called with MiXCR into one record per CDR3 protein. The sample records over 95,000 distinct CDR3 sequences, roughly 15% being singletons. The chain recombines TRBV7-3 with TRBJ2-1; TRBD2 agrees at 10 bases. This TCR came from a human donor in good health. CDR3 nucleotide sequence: TGTGCCAGCAGCCCCATACTAGCGGGGAGCGGTGAGCAGTTCTTC. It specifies CASSPILAGSGEQFF.